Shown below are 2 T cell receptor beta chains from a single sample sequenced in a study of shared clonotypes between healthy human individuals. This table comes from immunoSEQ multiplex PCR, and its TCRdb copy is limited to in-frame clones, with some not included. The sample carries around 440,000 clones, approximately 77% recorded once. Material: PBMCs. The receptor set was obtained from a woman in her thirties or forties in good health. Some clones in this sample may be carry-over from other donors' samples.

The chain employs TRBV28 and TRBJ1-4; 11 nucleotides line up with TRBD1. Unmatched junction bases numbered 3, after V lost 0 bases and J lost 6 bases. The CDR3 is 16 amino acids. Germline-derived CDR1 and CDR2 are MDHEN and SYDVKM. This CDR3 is CASSLWAGQGDEKLFF. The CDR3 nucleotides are TGTGCCAGCAGTTTATGGGCGGGACAGGGGGATGAAAAACTGTTTTTT.

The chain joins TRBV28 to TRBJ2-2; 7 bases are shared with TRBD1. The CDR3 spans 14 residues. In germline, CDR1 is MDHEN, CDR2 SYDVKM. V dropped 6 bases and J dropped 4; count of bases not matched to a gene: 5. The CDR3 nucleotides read TGTGCCAGCAGCATTAGGGGGCGCACCGGGGAGCTGTTTTTT. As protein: CASSIRGRTGELFF.